Each of the 8 T cell receptor beta chains below was sequenced from the same sample in a study of long-term antiretroviral therapy in people with HIV. At survey level, the immunoSEQ assay was run in its v3.0 version. Method: immunoSEQ multiplex PCR; TCRdb's copy keeps in-frame clones and lacks some. The sample carries about 22,000 clones, more than 70% recorded once. Here the sequenced sample was unsorted PBMCs, taken 1.3 years after starting antiretroviral therapy. Source of these receptors: a man in his fifties or sixties with HIV.

About this clone itself: One end of the junction does not line up with germline, which may come from a read error. This chain joins TRBV7-9 and TRBJ2-3; weak D call: TRBD2 (5 bases). CDR3 length: 14 amino acids. CDR1 is SEHNR and CDR2 is FQNEAQ in the germline V gene (reference sequence). CDR3 sequence reads: CASSLAPSRDTQYF. The CDR3, as DNA: TGTGCCAGCAGCTTAGCGCCTAGCAGAGATACGCAGTATTTT.

V usage is TRBV5-6 and J usage is TRBJ2-3, with 7 nucleotides matching TRBD1. This CDR3 has 14 residues. The trim removed 3 bases at V and 5 bases at J, leaving 6 bases unmatched. Germline CDR1 SGHDT, CDR2 YYEEEE. The CDR3 coding sequence is TGTGCCAGCAGCTGGAACAGGGGAATAGATACGCAGTATTTT. Translation: CASSWNRGIDTQYF.

J is TRBJ2-2 and V is TRBV2, with D unresolved. Trimming pared 4 bases from V and 5 bases from J, leaving 5 bases between. Germline V lookup: CDR1 SNHLY, CDR2 FYNNEI. This CDR3 is built from 12 residues. The DNA for the CDR3 is TGTGCCAGCAGTGTGGGGACCGGGGAGCTGTTTTTT. It translates to CASSVGTGELFF.

This clone has a handful of counts. The chain employs TRBV5-6 and TRBJ2-7; D uncertain. This CDR3 has 15 residues. The V gene's germline CDR1 is SGHDT and CDR2 YYEEEE. Between the trimmed V and J ends, which lost 0 bases and 3 bases, there was a span of 13 bases. The DNA of the CDR3 is TGTGCCAGCAGCTTGGGAGGTTCGCTGCTCTACGAGCAGTACTTC. It yields the protein CASSLGGSLLYEQYF.

The chain couples TRBV19 to TRBJ2-7; D is unclear. Germline V gives CDR1 LNHDA, CDR2 SQIVND (reference sequence). CDR3 length: 15 residues. V lost 6 bases to trimming and J lost 9 bases, with 24 bases between them. The CDR3 here is CASSPLEPSYESQYF. CDR3 DNA sequence: TGTGCCAGTAGCCCCTTAGAGCCATCCTACGAATCGCAGTACTTC.

The CDR3 loop is CASSPGFSYNEQFF. The CDR3 DNA reads TGCGCCAGCAGCCCGGGATTCTCCTACAATGAGCAGTTCTTC. The chain carries TRBV5-1 and TRBJ2-1, with a weak D call TRBD2 (5 bases). Germline V lookup: CDR1 SGHRS, CDR2 YFSETQ. The CDR3 is 14 amino acids. Deletions cut 4 bases from V and 0 bases from J, with 8 bases between.

The chain combines TRBV6-5 with TRBJ1-1; TRBD1 matches at 10 bases. This CDR3 is built from 15 residues. Trimming removed 2 bases from V and 6 bases from J; junction bases left unmatched: 6. Germline loops: CDR1 MNHEY, CDR2 SVGAGI. CDR3 in amino acids: CASSYPTGGRAEAFF. CDR3 DNA: TGTGCCAGCAGTTACCCGACAGGGGGCAGAGCTGAAGCTTTCTTT.

The chain couples TRBV27 to TRBJ1-5; D is possibly TRBD1 (5 bases). V lost 7 bases and J 9 bases, leaving 13 bases between the germline ends. Looked up from germline, CDR1 is MNHEY and CDR2 is SMNVEV (reference sequence). This CDR3 contains 12 residues. The CDR3 nucleotides are TGTGCCAGCAAATCGGGGGGTGGGCCCCAGCATTTT. This gives the protein CASKSGGGPQHF.